This T cell receptor beta chain derives from a study of lymphopenia after photon versus proton radiotherapy. General study points: After the lymphocyte nadir, photon-treated repertoires showed oligoclonal expansion, especially of CD8+ Temra cells.

Only in-frame clones appear in the TCRdb table, and some are missing; sequencing was by immunoSEQ multiplex PCR. The sample carries tens of thousands of clones, roughly 93% recorded once. Germline V gene lookup returns CDR1 MGHRA and CDR2 YSYEKL. This CDR3 spans 14 amino acids. V dropped 1 base and J dropped 3; count of bases not matched to a gene: 1. As to this clone: The antigen is unknown.

This TCR came from a woman in her 70s with pancreatic cancer. Sample: peripheral blood, taken from a patient treated with photon-based radiotherapy. This chain joins TRBV4-1 and TRBJ2-7; TRBD1 aligns across 9 bases. The DNA for the CDR3 is TGCGCCAGCAGCCAAGGACAGGGGGTCTACGAGCAGTACTTC. Its protein is CASSQGQGVYEQYF.